Listed below are T cell receptor beta chains from one sample, sequenced in a study of a mutant IDH1 vaccine in newly diagnosed glioma. Generated by immunoSEQ multiplex PCR, the TCRdb table keeps only in-frame clones and is missing some. This table has some 48,000 clones, over 65% appearing once. These receptors' antigens are unknown. The sample here was PBMCs, taken from a glioma patient whose treatment included an IDH1 peptide vaccine. The receptor set was obtained from a man in his forties or fifties with glioma. Each CDR3 is given without its conserved first and last residue. The order of the fields is V gene, J gene, clone size, CDR3 protein. Some rows have no size entry. The others give once, few or many, or a class for an expanded clone.

TRBV20-1	TRBJ2-3	-	SARPQDTQY
TRBV11-3	TRBJ2-3	-	ASSFEAGPTDTQY
TRBV6-5	TRBJ1-1	-	ASSSDSAGRRAF
TRBV18	TRBJ1-2	-	ASSPDTYGYT
TRBV19	TRBJ2-1	-	ASSMGRQGGNEQF
TRBV6-5	TRBJ2-2	-	ASSYRAAGELF
TRBV6-5	TRBJ2-1	-	ASSYGVNNEQF
TRBV13	TRBJ2-5	-	ASSLHNGETQY
TRBV5-1	TRBJ1-3	-	ASRSGASGNTIY
TRBV4-1	TRBJ1-5	few	ASSQEGSGSNQPQH
TRBV27	TRBJ1-4	-	ASSLETGDEKLF
TRBV29-1	TRBJ2-2	-	SVRGQGALRELF
TRBV7-8	TRBJ1-1	-	ASSLGGRGRRTEAF
TRBV5-1	TRBJ1-2	-	ASSLEDKTNYGYT
TRBV19	TRBJ1-1	-	ASQRTTNTEAF
TRBV11-3	TRBJ2-3	-	ASSLVPTMQDTQY
TRBV4-3	TRBJ2-2	-	ASSQAQVRDLTYANTGELF
TRBV10-2	TRBJ2-7	few	ASSSGARLEQY
TRBV11-2	TRBJ2-7	-	ASSLAGGDRYEQY
TRBV19	TRBJ2-2	-	ASTKSTNGRYRELF
TRBV7-2	TRBJ2-5	-	ASSSLSGSGETQY
TRBV19	TRBJ1-4	-	ATLGRGSVNEKLF
TRBV28	TRBJ1-4	-	ASTPGGSYYEKLF
TRBV9	TRBJ1-2	-	ASSVVGYGYT
TRBV7-9	TRBJ2-3	-	ASSLGTSGFTDTQY
TRBV6-1	TRBJ2-2	-	ASRDLRPDTGELF
TRBV7-2	TRBJ1-2	-	ASSEGSPSGYGYT
TRBV29-1	TRBJ2-7	-	SVEIGGNEQY
TRBV29-1	TRBJ1-2	-	SVEEGARYGYT
TRBV19	TRBJ2-7	once	ASSPRDRDYEQY
TRBV6-1	TRBJ1-2	few	ASSEALGGAGYGYT